These T cell receptor beta chains were read from a single sample in a study of Ad26.COV2.S vaccination and SARS-CoV-2 variants. Assay: immunoSEQ multiplex PCR; the TCRdb copy retains only in-frame clones and omits some. Of about 320,000 clones listed, 70% to 90% are singletons. The source was peripheral blood, collected in a trial of Ad26.COV2.S vaccine versus placebo. The receptors here all came from a person between 18 and 65 years old who received the Ad26.COV2.S COVID-19 vaccine or a placebo. Both conserved end residues are part of each CDR3. The D gene is left open where the match is weak. Where a row states a size, it is once, few, many or the class of an expanded clone; other rows omit it.

>once|.|TRBV9|TRBJ1-3
CASSVAQGGRGGNTIYF
TGTGCCAGCAGCGTAGCTCAAGGGGGACGAGGTGGAAACACCATATATTTT
>.|.|TRBV2|TRBJ2-4
CASTSGLMAKNIQYF
TGTGCCAGCACGTCGGGCCTCATGGCCAAAAACATTCAGTACTTC
>.|.|TRBV5-6|TRBJ1-5
CASSLTGVGQPQHF
TGTGCCAGCAGCCTAACGGGGGTAGGTCAGCCCCAGCATTTT
>.|TRBD2|TRBV19|TRBJ2-5
CASSGGGLAEETQYF
TGTGCCAGTAGTGGGGGGGGACTAGCGGAAGAGACCCAGTACTTC
>.|.|TRBV2|TRBJ2-2
CASKAGTNTGELFF
TGTGCCAGCAAGGCGGGTACGAACACCGGGGAGCTGTTTTTT
>.|.|TRBV3-1/TRBV3-2|TRBJ1-1
CASSPHQGTLGAFF
TGTGCCAGCAGCCCCCACCAGGGTACCCTTGGAGCTTTCTTT
>.|.|TRBV7-8|TRBJ2-7
CASTRRQDMTDEQYF
TGTGCCAGCACCCGAAGACAGGACATGACGGACGAGCAGTACTTC
>.|TRBD2|TRBV5-8|TRBJ2-2
CASTLSGGTGELFF
TGTGCCAGCACCCTTAGCGGGGGGACCGGGGAGCTGTTTTTT
>.|TRBD2|TRBV2|TRBJ2-5
CASSVVAGGTQYF
TGTGCCAGCAGTGTTGTAGCGGGGGGGACCCAGTACTTC
>.|.|TRBV19|TRBJ1-2
CASRTSREGSYGYTF
TGTGCCAGTAGAACTTCCAGGGAGGGTAGCTATGGCTACACCTTC
>once|.|TRBV5-4|TRBJ1-3
CASSSGTANSGNTIYF
TGTGCCAGCAGCTCCGGGACGGCAAACTCTGGAAACACCATATATTTT
>.|TRBD1|TRBV5-4|TRBJ2-2
CASSSRPYRGTGELFF
TGTGCCAGCAGCTCGCGACCCTACAGGGGTACCGGGGAGCTGTTTTTT
>.|TRBD1|TRBV5-1|TRBJ1-3
CASSLAPTGRESGNTIYF
TGCGCCAGCAGCTTGGCCCCGACAGGGAGGGAATCTGGAAACACCATATATTTT
>.|.|TRBV18|TRBJ1-2
CASSQLNEGQGWGYTF
TGTGCCAGCTCCCAACTCAACGAAGGCCAGGGTTGGGGCTACACCTTC
>.|.|TRBV6-5|TRBJ1-2
CASRLDRNYGYTF
TGTGCCAGCAGACTCGACAGGAACTATGGCTACACCTTC
>.|.|TRBV27|TRBJ1-2
CATGGTAWGRYTF
TGTGCCACCGGAGGGACGGCCTGGGGACGCTACACCTTC
>few|TRBD1|TRBV5-1|TRBJ2-6
CASSLTGTGAGGANVLTF
TGCGCCAGCAGCTTAACCGGGACAGGGGCTGGTGGGGCCAACGTCCTGACTTTC
>.|TRBD1|TRBV28|TRBJ1-2
CASSLSTGGYGYTF
TGTGCCAGCAGTTTATCGACAGGGGGCTATGGCTACACCTTC
>.|.|TRBV19|TRBJ2-3
CASTPTHGGTDTQYF
TGTGCCAGTACCCCCACTCACGGGGGCACAGATACGCAGTATTTT
>.|TRBD1|TRBV10-3|TRBJ1-6
CAPRETGKSSYNSPLHF
TGTGCCCCCAGGGAGACAGGGAAAAGCTCCTATAATTCACCCCTCCACTTT
>.|.|TRBV28|TRBJ1-2
CASSPYGSHYGYTF
TGTGCCAGCAGTCCTTACGGCAGCCACTATGGCTACACCTTC
>few|.|TRBV3-1/TRBV3-2|TRBJ1-1
CASSLREPNTEAFF
TGTGCCAGCAGCCTCCGGGAGCCGAACACTGAAGCTTTCTTT
>.|TRBD1|TRBV6-5|TRBJ2-7
CASRLGQSSSEQYF
TGTGCCAGCAGGCTGGGACAGTCAAGCAGCGAGCAGTACTTC
>.|TRBD1|TRBV6-5|TRBJ1-2
CASSYGTGENYGYTF
TGTGCCAGCAGTTACGGGACAGGGGAAAACTATGGCTACACCTTC
>.|.|TRBV3-1/TRBV3-2|TRBJ1-3
CASSQDGGSWGNTIYF
TGTGCCAGCAGCCAAGACGGGGGGTCTTGGGGAAACACCATATATTTT
>once|TRBD2|TRBV5-6|TRBJ2-5
CASSSTGGLQETQYF
TGTGCCAGCAGCTCGACGGGGGGACTGCAAGAGACCCAGTACTTC
>.|.|TRBV7-9|TRBJ1-1
CASSLGGSRANTEAFF
TGTGCCAGCAGCTTGGGGGGGAGTCGCGCGAACACTGAAGCTTTCTTT
>.|.|TRBV5-6|TRBJ1-4
CASSYRRTGGEKLFF
TGTGCCAGCAGCTACCGCAGGACCGGGGGGGAAAAACTGTTTTTT
>.|.|TRBV12-3/TRBV12-4|TRBJ2-5
CASGGGETQYF
TGTGCCAGCGGTGGGGGGGAGACCCAGTACTTC
>.|TRBD1|TRBV19|TRBJ1-4
CASSPQTGPNEKLFF
TGTGCCAGTAGTCCCCAGACAGGGCCGAATGAAAAACTGTTTTTT
>.|.|TRBV7-9|TRBJ2-5
CASSPPTGFGETQYF
TGTGCCAGCAGCCCCCCGACAGGTTTCGGAGAGACCCAGTACTTC
>.|.|TRBV5-1|TRBJ1-5
CASSFEGGSNQPQHF
TGCGCCAGCAGCTTTGAGGGGGGTAGCAATCAGCCCCAGCATTTT
>once|TRBD1|TRBV18|TRBJ1-3
CASSPDRGPNGNTIYF
TGTGCCAGCTCACCGGACAGGGGGCCAAATGGAAACACCATATATTTT
>.|.|TRBV19|TRBJ2-6
CASSSRSGANVLTF
TGTGCCAGTAGTAGTCGCTCTGGGGCCAACGTCCTGACTTTC
>.|.|TRBV7-6|TRBJ2-2
CASSQMAGTPTGELFF
TGTGCCAGCAGCCAGATGGCCGGGACTCCGACCGGGGAGCTGTTTTTT
>.|.|TRBV3-1/TRBV3-2|TRBJ1-2
CASSQAGPGTYGYTF
TGTGCCAGCAGCCAAGCCGGGCCGGGCACCTATGGCTACACCTTC
>.|.|TRBV5-1|TRBJ2-7
CASSLAASASYEQYF
TGCGCCAGCAGCTTGGCTGCTTCAGCCTCCTACGAGCAGTACTTC
>.|.|TRBV19|TRBJ1-2
CASSIAGQRANYGYTF
TGTGCCAGTAGTATTGCGGGTCAGCGAGCTAACTATGGCTACACCTTC
>.|.|TRBV12-5|TRBJ2-5
CASGLVLRATTGSQETQYF
TGTGCTAGTGGTTTGGTTCTTAGGGCGACGACAGGATCCCAAGAGACCCAGTACTTC
>.|.|TRBV5-1|TRBJ2-3
CASSLEGADTQYF
TGCGCCAGCAGCCTGGAGGGAGCAGATACGCAGTATTTT
>few|TRBD1|TRBV30|TRBJ1-1
CAWIGQGVTEAFF
TGTGCCTGGATTGGACAGGGGGTCACTGAAGCTTTCTTT
>.|.|TRBV19|TRBJ2-1
CASKRGPGDEQFF
TGTGCCAGTAAGAGAGGGCCGGGCGATGAGCAGTTCTTC
>.|.|TRBV5-1|TRBJ1-2
CASSLVSARDRYGYTF
TGCGCCAGCAGCTTGGTGTCTGCCAGGGATCGGTATGGCTACACCTTC